This T cell receptor (beta chain) was profiled in a study of T cell responses to AZD1222 COVID-19 vaccine. The study's findings and limits: Spike-specific TCR breadth and depth both grew after two AZD1222 doses. Nearly half of the spike-specific TCRs reportedly recognize variant regions that carry no mutations. It should be noted that donors were predominantly white British and more often female, and clonal diversity was possibly underestimated.

Generated by immunoSEQ multiplex PCR, the TCRdb table keeps only in-frame clones and is missing some. This sample carries about 69,000 clones, roughly 85% of them seen once, and the ten largest clones take under 3%. This clone was recorded once. The target antigen is unknown. CDR3 length: 15 residues. Trimming took off 0 bases at V and 7 bases at J, with 12 bases between the two ends. In germline, CDR1 is KGHSH, CDR2 LQKENI. The specimen was peripheral blood, collected on day 0 of AZD1222 vaccination. This TCR was sampled from an adult in good health. The gene calls are TRBV18 and TRBJ1-4; D may be TRBD1 (5 bases). The CDR3 spells CASSPPVPGLEKLFF. The CDR3 DNA reads TGTGCCAGCTCACCACCGGTTCCAGGGCTTGAAAAACTGTTTTTT.